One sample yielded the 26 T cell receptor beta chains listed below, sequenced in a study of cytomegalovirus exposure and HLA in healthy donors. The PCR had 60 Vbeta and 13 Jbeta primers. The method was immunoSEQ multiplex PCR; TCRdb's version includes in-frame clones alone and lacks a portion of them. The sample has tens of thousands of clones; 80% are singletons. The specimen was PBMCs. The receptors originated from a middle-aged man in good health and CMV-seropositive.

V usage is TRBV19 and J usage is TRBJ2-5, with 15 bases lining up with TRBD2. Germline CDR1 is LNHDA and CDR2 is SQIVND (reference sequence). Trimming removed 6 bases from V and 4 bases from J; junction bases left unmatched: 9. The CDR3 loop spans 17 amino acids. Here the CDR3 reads CASSARLGLAGGETQYF. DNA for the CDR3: TGTGCCAGTAGCGCCAGGTTGGGACTAGCGGGGGGAGAGACCCAGTACTTC. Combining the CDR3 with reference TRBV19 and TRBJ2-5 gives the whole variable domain DGGITQSPKYLFRKEGQNVTLSCEQNLNHDAMYWYRQDPGQGLRLIYYSQIVNDFQKGDIAEGYSVSREKKESFPLTVTSAQKNPTAFYLCASSARLGLAGGETQYFGPGTRLLVL.

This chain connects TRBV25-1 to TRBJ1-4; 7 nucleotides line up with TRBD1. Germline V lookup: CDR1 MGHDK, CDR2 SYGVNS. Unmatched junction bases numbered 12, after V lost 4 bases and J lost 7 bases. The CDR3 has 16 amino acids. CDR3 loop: CASSGSYRGPVEKLFF. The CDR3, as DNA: TGTGCCAGCAGTGGAAGCTACAGGGGCCCCGTTGAAAAACTGTTTTTT.

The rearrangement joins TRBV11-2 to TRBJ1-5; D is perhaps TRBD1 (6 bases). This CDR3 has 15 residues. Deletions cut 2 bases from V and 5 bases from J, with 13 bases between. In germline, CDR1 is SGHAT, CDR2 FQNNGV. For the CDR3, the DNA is TGTGCCAGCAGCTTAATGACAGGTGACCATCAGCCCCAGCATTTT. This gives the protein CASSLMTGDHQPQHF. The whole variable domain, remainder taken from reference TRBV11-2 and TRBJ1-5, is EAGVAQSPRYKIIEKRQSVAFWCNPISGHATLYWYQQILGQGPKLLIQFQNNGVVDDSQLPKDRFSAERLKGVDSTLKIQPAKLEDSAVYLCASSLMTGDHQPQHFGDGTRLSIL.

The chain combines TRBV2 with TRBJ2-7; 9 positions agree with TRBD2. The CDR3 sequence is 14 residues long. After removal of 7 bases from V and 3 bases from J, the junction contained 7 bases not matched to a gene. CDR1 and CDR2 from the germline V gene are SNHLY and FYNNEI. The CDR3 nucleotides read TGTGCCAGCACTCAGAAAGCGGGGGGCTACGAGCAGTACTTC. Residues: CASTQKAGGYEQYF.

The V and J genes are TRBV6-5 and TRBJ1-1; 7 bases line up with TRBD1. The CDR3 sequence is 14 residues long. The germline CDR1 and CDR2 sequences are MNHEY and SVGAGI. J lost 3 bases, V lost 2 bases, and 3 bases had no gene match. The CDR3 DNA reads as TGTGCCAGCAGTTACGCACAGGGGCACACTGAAGCTTTCTTT. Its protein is CASSYAQGHTEAFF.

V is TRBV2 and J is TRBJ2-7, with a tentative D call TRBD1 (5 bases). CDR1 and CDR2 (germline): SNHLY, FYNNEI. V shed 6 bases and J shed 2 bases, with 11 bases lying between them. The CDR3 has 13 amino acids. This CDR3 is CASRQESAYEQYF. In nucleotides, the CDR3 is TGTGCCAGCAGACAGGAGTCGGCCTACGAGCAGTACTTC.

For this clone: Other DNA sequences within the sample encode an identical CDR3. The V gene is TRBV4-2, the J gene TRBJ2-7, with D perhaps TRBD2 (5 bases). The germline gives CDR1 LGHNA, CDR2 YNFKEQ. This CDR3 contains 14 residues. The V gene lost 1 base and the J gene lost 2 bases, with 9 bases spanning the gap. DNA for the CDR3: TGTGCCAGCAGCCAAGGACTAATCCCCTACGAGCAGTACTTC. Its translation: CASSQGLIPYEQYF.

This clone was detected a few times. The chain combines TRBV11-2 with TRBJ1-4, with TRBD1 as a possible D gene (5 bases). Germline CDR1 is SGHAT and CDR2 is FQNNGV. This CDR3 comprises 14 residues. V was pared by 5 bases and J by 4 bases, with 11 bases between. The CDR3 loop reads CASSGRDFNEKLFF. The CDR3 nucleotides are TGTGCCAGCAGCGGGAGGGACTTTAATGAAAAACTGTTTTTT.

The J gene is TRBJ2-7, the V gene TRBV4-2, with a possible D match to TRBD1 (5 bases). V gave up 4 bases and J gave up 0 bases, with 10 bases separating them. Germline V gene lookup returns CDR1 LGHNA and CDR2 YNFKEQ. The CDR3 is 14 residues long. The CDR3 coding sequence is TGTGCCAGCAGCCCCCCAGGGCTCTCCTACGAGCAGTACTTC. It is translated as CASSPPGLSYEQYF.

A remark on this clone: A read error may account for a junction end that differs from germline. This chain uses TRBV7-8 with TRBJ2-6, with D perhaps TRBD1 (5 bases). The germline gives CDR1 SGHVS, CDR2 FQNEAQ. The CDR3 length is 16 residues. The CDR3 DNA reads TGTGCCAGCAGCTTAGGCTCACTCTCTGGGGCCAACGGCCTGACTTTC. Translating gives CASSLGSLSGANGLTF.

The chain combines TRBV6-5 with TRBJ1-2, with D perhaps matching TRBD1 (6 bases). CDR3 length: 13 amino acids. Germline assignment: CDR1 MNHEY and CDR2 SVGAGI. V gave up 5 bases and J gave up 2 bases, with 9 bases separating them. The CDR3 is CASSTTGNYGYTF. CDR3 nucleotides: TGTGCCAGCAGTACGACAGGCAACTATGGCTACACCTTC.

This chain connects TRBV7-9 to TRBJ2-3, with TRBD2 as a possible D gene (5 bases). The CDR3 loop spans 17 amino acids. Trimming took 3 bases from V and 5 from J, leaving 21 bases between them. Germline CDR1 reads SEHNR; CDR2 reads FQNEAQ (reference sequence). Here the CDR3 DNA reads TGTGCCAGCAGCTTGCGGGCAGACACGACACTAGGAGATACGCAGTATTTT. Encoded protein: CASSLRADTTLGDTQYF.

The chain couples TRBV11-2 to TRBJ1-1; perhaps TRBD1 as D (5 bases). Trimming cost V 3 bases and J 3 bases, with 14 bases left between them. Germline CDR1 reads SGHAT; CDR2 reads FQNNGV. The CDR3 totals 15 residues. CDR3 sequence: CASSLFGRVDTEAFF. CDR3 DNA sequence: TGTGCCAGCAGCTTGTTCGGCAGGGTCGACACTGAAGCTTTCTTT.

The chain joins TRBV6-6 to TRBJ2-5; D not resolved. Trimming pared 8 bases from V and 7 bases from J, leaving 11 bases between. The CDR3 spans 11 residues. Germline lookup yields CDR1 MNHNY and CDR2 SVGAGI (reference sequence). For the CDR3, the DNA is TGTGCCAGCCACGACGTAGCGACCCAGTACTTC. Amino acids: CASHDVATQYF.

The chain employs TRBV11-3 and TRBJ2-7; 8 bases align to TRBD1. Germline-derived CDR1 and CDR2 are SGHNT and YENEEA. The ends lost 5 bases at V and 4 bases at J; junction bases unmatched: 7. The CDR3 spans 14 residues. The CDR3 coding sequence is TGTGCCAGCAGCCCAGGGGGCAGGGCTTACGAGCAGTACTTC. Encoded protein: CASSPGGRAYEQYF.

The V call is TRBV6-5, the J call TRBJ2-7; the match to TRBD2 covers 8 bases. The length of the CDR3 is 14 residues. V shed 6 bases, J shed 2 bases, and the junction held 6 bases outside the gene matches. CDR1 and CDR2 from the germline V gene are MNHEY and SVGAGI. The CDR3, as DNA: TGTGCCAGCAGGGTGTCGGGAGGGCCCTACGAGCAGTACTTC. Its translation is CASRVSGGPYEQYF.

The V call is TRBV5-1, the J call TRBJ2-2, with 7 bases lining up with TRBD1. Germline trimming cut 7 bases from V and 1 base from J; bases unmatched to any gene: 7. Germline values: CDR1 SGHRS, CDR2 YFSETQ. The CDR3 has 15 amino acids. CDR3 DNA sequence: TGCGCCAGCGTAACAGGGGTTGGGAACACCGGGGAGCTGTTTTTT. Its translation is CASVTGVGNTGELFF.

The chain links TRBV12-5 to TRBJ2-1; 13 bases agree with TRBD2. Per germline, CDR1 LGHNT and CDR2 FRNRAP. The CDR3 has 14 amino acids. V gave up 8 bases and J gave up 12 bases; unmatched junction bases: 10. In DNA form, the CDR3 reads TGTGCTAGTACAAACGGACTAGCGGGAGAGGGGCAGTTCTTC. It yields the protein CASTNGLAGEGQFF.

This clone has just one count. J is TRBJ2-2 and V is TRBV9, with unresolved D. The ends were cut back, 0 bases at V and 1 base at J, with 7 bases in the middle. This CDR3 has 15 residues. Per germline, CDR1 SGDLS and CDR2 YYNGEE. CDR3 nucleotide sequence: TGTGCCAGCAGCGTAGAATCGGGGAACACCGGGGAGCTGTTTTTT. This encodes CASSVESGNTGELFF.

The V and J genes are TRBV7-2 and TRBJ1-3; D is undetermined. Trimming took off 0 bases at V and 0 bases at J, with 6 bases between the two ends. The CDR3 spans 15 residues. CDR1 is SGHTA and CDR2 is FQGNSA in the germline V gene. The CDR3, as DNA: TGTGCCAGCAGCTTAGCTGGCTCCTCTGGAAACACCATATATTTT. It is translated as CASSLAGSSGNTIYF.

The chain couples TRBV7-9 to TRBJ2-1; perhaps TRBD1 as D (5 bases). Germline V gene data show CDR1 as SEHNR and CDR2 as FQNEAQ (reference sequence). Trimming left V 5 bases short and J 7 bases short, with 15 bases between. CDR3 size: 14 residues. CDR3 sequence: CASSTRTLLNEQFF. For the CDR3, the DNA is TGTGCCAGCAGCACGAGGACATTGTTAAATGAGCAGTTCTTC.

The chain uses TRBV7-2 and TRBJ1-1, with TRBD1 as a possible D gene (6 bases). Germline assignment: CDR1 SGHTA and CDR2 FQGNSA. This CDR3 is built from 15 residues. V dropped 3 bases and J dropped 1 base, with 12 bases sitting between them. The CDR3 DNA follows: TGTGCCAGCAGCTTTCAAGGGGGAAGGAACACTGAAGCTTTCTTT. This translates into CASSFQGGRNTEAFF.

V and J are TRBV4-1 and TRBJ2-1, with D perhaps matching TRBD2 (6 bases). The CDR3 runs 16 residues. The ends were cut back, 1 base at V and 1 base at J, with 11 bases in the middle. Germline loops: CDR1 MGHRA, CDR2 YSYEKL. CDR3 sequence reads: CASSQVKGRSYNEQFF. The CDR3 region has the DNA TGCGCCAGCAGCCAAGTAAAAGGGAGGTCCTACAATGAGCAGTTCTTC.

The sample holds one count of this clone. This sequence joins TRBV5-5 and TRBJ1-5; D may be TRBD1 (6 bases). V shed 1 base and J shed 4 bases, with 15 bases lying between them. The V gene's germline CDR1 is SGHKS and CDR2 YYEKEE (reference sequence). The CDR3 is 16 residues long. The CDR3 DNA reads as TGTGCCAGCAGCTTGCGGGCGGACAGTAGTAATCAGCCCCAGCATTTT. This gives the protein CASSLRADSSNQPQHF.

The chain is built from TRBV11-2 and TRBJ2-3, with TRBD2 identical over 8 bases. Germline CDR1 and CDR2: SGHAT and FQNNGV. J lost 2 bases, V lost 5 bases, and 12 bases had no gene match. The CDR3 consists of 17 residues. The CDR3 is CASSPSGAGGFTDTQYF. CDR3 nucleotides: TGTGCCAGCAGCCCCTCGGGGGCGGGAGGTTTCACAGATACGCAGTATTTT.

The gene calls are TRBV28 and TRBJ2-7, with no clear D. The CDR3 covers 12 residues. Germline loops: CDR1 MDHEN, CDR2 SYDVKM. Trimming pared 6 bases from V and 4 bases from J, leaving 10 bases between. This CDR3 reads CASSPPVYEQYF. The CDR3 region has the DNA TGTGCCAGCAGCCCCCCTGTTTACGAGCAGTACTTC.